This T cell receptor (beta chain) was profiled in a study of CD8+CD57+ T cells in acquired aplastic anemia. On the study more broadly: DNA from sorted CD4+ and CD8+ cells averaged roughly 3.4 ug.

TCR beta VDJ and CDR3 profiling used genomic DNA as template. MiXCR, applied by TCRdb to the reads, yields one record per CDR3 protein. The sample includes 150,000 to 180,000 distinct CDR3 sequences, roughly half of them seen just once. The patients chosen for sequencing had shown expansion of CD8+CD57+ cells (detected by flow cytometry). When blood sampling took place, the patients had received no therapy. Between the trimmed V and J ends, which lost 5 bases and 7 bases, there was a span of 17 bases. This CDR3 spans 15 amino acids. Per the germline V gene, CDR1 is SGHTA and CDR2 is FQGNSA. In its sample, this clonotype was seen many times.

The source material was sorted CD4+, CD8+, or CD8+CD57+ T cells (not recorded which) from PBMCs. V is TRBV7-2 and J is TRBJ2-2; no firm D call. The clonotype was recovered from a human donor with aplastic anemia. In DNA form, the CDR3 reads TGTGCCAGCAGCCCCAAGCGTGGAATGTTCGGGGAGCTGTTTTTT. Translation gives CASSPKRGMFGELFF. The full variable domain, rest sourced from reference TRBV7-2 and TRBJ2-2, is GAGVSQSPSNKVTEKGKDVELRCDPISGHTALYWYRQSLGQGLEFLIYFQGNSAPDKSGLPSDRFSAERTGGSVSTLTIQRTQQEDSAVYLCASSPKRGMFGELFFGEGSRLTVL.